The T cell receptor beta chain under discussion was sequenced for a study of human T cells and chemical hapten exposure. For the study at large: The variation in per-sample TCR yields arose mainly from small differences in pooled library volumes.

Authors' data handling: Individual samples carried between about 23,224 and 750,000 TCRs, with 80,000 to 100,000 as the median. TCRdb called the RACE reads again in MiXCR, with one record for every CDR3 protein. The V and J calls come from TCRdb's annotation, not from the publication. The table shows around 60,000 distinct CDR3 sequences, with 6.7% occurring only once. General study findings and limits: Expanded TCRs formed significantly more large CDR3 similarity clusters than controls.

The ends lost 2 bases at V and 3 bases at J; junction bases unmatched: 6. There are 16 residues in the CDR3. In germline, CDR1 is LNHDA, CDR2 SQIVND (reference sequence). This clonotype came up many times. Its antigen is not known. The sample's time point: pre-sensitization, week 0. Treatment denoted: therapeutic diphenylcyclopropenone sensitization with weekly scalp DPC. The specimen was whole blood, collected in connection with sensitization to the hapten diphenylcyclopropenone (DPC). The receptor's source is a woman aged 30 to 39 with alopecia areata. Some clones in this sample may be carry-over from other donors' samples. The chain recombines TRBV19 with TRBJ2-7; 11 nucleotides align to TRBD1. CDR3 bases: TGTGCCAGTAGTATAAAGGTTGGGACAGGGGGCTACGAGCAGTACTTC. This gives the protein CASSIKVGTGGYEQYF. The full variable domain, completed using reference TRBV19 and TRBJ2-7, is DGGITQSPKYLFRKEGQNVTLSCEQNLNHDAMYWYRQDPGQGLRLIYYSQIVNDFQKGDIAEGYSVSREKKESFPLTVTSAQKNPTAFYLCASSIKVGTGGYEQYFGPGTRLTVT.